The 24 T cell receptor beta chains presented below share a single source sample, sequenced in a study of blood T cells in healthy people across ages. Primers used in a second PCR of roughly 7 to 12 cycles were a sample-barcoded 5' primer and a J-beta primer mix. In TCRdb, the 5' RACE reads were re-called with MiXCR into one record per CDR3 protein. Of about 290,000 distinct CDR3 sequences detected, 25% to 30% appear once; the ten largest clones hold 25% to 30%. Sequencing used blood. These TCRs come from a woman aged 65 to 85 in good health.

The chain uses TRBV4-1 and TRBJ1-1; TRBD1 matches 8 bases. The germline CDR1 and CDR2 sequences are MGHRA and YSYEKL. J lost 0 bases, V lost 3 bases, and 9 bases had no gene match. CDR3 length equals 17 residues. The CDR3 sequence is CASSHAWTGQMNTEAFF. CDR3 coding DNA: TGCGCCAGCAGCCATGCCTGGACAGGGCAAATGAACACTGAAGCTTTCTTT.

This clonotype was detected many times. V gene TRBV25-1 combines with J gene TRBJ2-5, with 9 nucleotides matching TRBD2. The CDR3 runs to 17 residues. Per the germline V gene, CDR1 is MGHDK and CDR2 is SYGVNS. The junction had 9 bases not matched to a gene; V was cut back by 1 base and J by 3 bases. The CDR3 protein is CASSEFGSSGRKETQYF. The CDR3 nucleotides read TGTGCCAGCAGTGAATTTGGGAGTAGCGGGAGAAAAGAGACCCAGTACTTC.

This clonotype was found many times. V gene TRBV20-1 combines with J gene TRBJ2-1; D is possibly TRBD2 (6 bases). Germline V gene data show CDR1 as DFQATT and CDR2 as SNEGSKA (reference sequence). V was pared by 6 bases and J by 0 bases, with 9 bases between. The CDR3 length is 13 residues. The CDR3 DNA follows: TGCAGTGCCGCTAGCGACTCCTACAATGAGCAGTTCTTC. This sequence encodes CSAASDSYNEQFF.

This clonotype has only a few counts. The rearrangement joins TRBV7-2 to TRBJ1-2, with a weak D call TRBD1 (6 bases). Germline V gives CDR1 SGHTA, CDR2 FQGNSA. The CDR3 is made up of 17 amino acids. Between the trimmed V and J ends, which lost 5 bases and 5 bases, there was a span of 24 bases. In DNA form, the CDR3 reads TGTGCCAGCAGCGGGCTGGGGGTGGACCAAGGGGGATATGGCTACACCTTC. Translating it yields CASSGLGVDQGGYGYTF.

The chain carries TRBV19 and TRBJ2-5, with 11 bases identical to TRBD2. The DNA end is a closer match to TRBJ2-1, so the J assignment may be wrong. This CDR3 spans 18 amino acids. Germline CDR1 is LNHDA and CDR2 is SQIVND (reference sequence). CDR3 sequence (DNA): TGTGCCAGTCAACTCCAGGTGGGACTAGCGGAAACCTACAATGAGCAGTTCTTC. It encodes CASQLQVGLAETYNEQFF.

V is TRBV6-1 and J is TRBJ2-2, with D tentatively TRBD2 (6 bases). Trimming took 6 bases from V and 0 from J, leaving 8 bases between them. In germline, CDR1 is MNHNS, CDR2 SASEGT. The CDR3 sequence is 14 residues long. For the CDR3, the DNA is TGTGCCAGCAGGGCTAGCGCGAACACCGGGGAGCTGTTTTTT. Translating gives CASRASANTGELFF.

The chain uses TRBV20-1 and TRBJ1-2, with D perhaps TRBD1 (5 bases). Trimming took 5 bases from V and 4 from J, leaving 17 bases between them. Per germline, CDR1 DFQATT and CDR2 SNEGSKA (reference sequence). This CDR3 spans 14 amino acids. CDR3 amino acids: CSAQRVDSPYGYTF. DNA of the CDR3: TGCAGTGCTCAACGGGTTGACAGCCCCTATGGCTACACCTTC.

V and J are TRBV7-2 and TRBJ2-7, with 8 bases aligning to TRBD2. The CDR3 is 15 amino acids. Per the germline V gene, CDR1 is SGHTA and CDR2 is FQGNSA. V gave up 1 base and J gave up 3 bases; unmatched junction bases: 5. The CDR3 DNA follows: TGTGCCAGCAGCTTAGATGGCGGGGGGAACTACGAGCAGTACTTC. It codes for CASSLDGGGNYEQYF.

This clonotype has only a few counts. This rearrangement joins TRBV29-1 to TRBJ1-2, with 10 bases aligning to TRBD1. With V trimmed by 2 bases and J by 8 bases, 8 bases remained unmatched. Germline CDR1 is SQVTM and CDR2 is ANQGSEA. The CDR3 runs to 14 residues. The CDR3 DNA is TGCAGCGTTGAATGGAGGGGACAGGGGAGAGGCTACACCTTC. Protein sequence: CSVEWRGQGRGYTF.

Remarks on this clonotype: The junction departs from the called germline gene at one end, perhaps through a read error. CDR3 residues: CTSTFGRRGTGELFF. The CDR3 nucleotides read TGTACCAGCACCTTTGGGAGGAGAGGGACCGGGGAGCTGTTTTTT. The chain couples TRBV2 to TRBJ2-2, with D maybe TRBD2 (6 bases). Germline lookup yields CDR1 SNHLY and CDR2 FYNNEI. This CDR3 comprises 15 residues.

This clonotype was picked up a small number of times. This chain uses TRBV3-1 with TRBJ1-2; D call uncertain. From germline, CDR1 is LGHDT and CDR2 YNNKEL (reference sequence). The CDR3 is 14 residues long. Trimming removed 1 base from V and 2 bases from J, with 8 bases in between. CDR3 sequence reads: CASSQGQRNYGYTF. The CDR3 DNA reads as TGTGCCAGCAGCCAAGGCCAGAGGAACTATGGCTACACCTTC.

This clonotype was seen a handful of times. The CDR3 nucleotides read TGTGCCAGCAGCGTATCTGTTGGTCGACAAGAGACCCAGTACTTC. Its translation is CASSVSVGRQETQYF. The rearrangement uses TRBV9 and TRBJ2-5; D unresolved. CDR3 length: 15 residues. V lost 1 base, J lost 2 bases, and 12 bases lay in between. The germline V gene has CDR1 SGDLS and CDR2 YYNGEE.

The chain joins TRBV29-1 to TRBJ2-5; D gene uncertain. V was trimmed by 6 bases and J by 1 base, leaving 12 bases between them. The germline V gene encodes CDR1 SQVTM and CDR2 ANQGSEA. The CDR3 totals 13 residues. Here the CDR3 reads CSVARSGQETQYF. The CDR3 nucleotides read TGCAGCGTAGCCCGCTCTGGCCAAGAGACCCAGTACTTC.

This CDR3 is CASSLGGNSGNTIYF. DNA of the CDR3: TGTGCCAGCAGCTTGGGGGGAAACTCTGGAAACACCATATATTTT. The V gene is TRBV28, the J gene TRBJ1-3; possibly TRBD1 for D (5 bases). CDR1 is MDHEN, CDR2 SYDVKM, per germline. V was clipped by 6 bases and J by 0 bases, with 12 bases between them. The CDR3 extends over 15 amino acids.

Comment on this clonotype: This may be a read error, as it is one base from a much larger clone. This chain connects TRBV9 to TRBJ1-1; D ambiguous. Germline V gives CDR1 SGDLS, CDR2 YYNGEE. This CDR3 has 14 amino acids. CDR3 sequence: CTSSRRTGNTEAFF. The CDR3 region has the DNA TGTACCAGCAGCCGTCGGACGGGGAACACTGAAGCTTTCTTT.

The chain couples TRBV29-1 to TRBJ2-5; D is unclear. This CDR3 region has 11 residues. Trimming removed 7 bases from V and 4 bases from J, with 10 bases in between. Germline V gene data show CDR1 as SQVTM and CDR2 as ANQGSEA. The CDR3 loop is CSGLGGETQYF. In DNA, the CDR3 is TGCAGCGGACTGGGTGGAGAGACCCAGTACTTC. The complete variable domain, with remaining parts taken from reference TRBV29-1 and TRBJ2-5, reads SAVISQKPSRDICQRGTSLTIQCQVDSQVTMMFWYRQQPGQSLTLIATANQGSEATYESGFVIDKFPISRPNLTFSTLTVSNMSPEDSSIYLCSGLGGETQYFGPGTRLLVL.

This clonotype was detected ten times or more. V and J are TRBV7-8 and TRBJ1-4; D is ambiguous. The V end was cut by 3 bases, the J end by 0 bases, with 8 bases between. This CDR3 region has 15 residues. CDR1 is SGHVS, CDR2 FQNEAQ, per germline. For the CDR3, the DNA is TGTGCCAGCAGCTTGAGGGCGGCAACTAATGAAAAACTGTTTTTT. The encoded protein is CASSLRAATNEKLFF.

The CDR3 sequence: CASSLEEAGELFF. In DNA, the CDR3 is TGCGCCAGCAGCTTGGAAGAGGCCGGGGAGCTGTTTTTT. The V and J genes are TRBV5-1 and TRBJ2-2; D unclear. The length of the CDR3 is 13 residues. Trimming pared 0 bases from V and 6 bases from J, leaving 6 bases between. The V gene's germline CDR1 is SGHRS and CDR2 YFSETQ. The complete variable domain, with remaining parts taken from reference TRBV5-1 and TRBJ2-2, reads KAGVTQTPRYLIKTRGQQVTLSCSPISGHRSVSWYQQTPGQGLQFLFEYFSETQRNKGNFPGRFSGRQFSNSRSEMNVSTLELGDSALYLCASSLEEAGELFFGEGSRLTVL.

V gene TRBV7-2 combines with J gene TRBJ1-2; possibly TRBD1 for D (5 bases). Trimming stripped 1 base from V and 5 bases from J, with 14 bases between. Germline CDR1 and CDR2: SGHTA and FQGNSA. CDR3 length: 15 residues. The CDR3 region is CASSLGRAGPYGYTF. As DNA, the CDR3 is TGTGCCAGCAGCTTAGGCAGGGCAGGACCTTATGGCTACACCTTC. The variable domain in full, completed from reference TRBV7-2 and TRBJ1-2, reads GAGVSQSPSNKVTEKGKDVELRCDPISGHTALYWYRQSLGQGLEFLIYFQGNSAPDKSGLPSDRFSAERTGGSVSTLTIQRTQQEDSAVYLCASSLGRAGPYGYTFGSGTRLTVV.

This clonotype was seen a handful of times. The chain uses TRBV29-1 and TRBJ1-2, with a tentative D call TRBD1 (5 bases). Germline V gene lookup returns CDR1 SQVTM and CDR2 ANQGSEA. V was pared by 4 bases and J by 6 bases, with 9 bases between. The CDR3 sequence is 11 residues long. In nucleotides, the CDR3 is TGCAGCGTTGGGTCGACAGATGGCTACACCTTC. It yields the protein CSVGSTDGYTF.

The chain uses TRBV27 and TRBJ2-5; D possibly matches TRBD1 or TRBD2 (5 bases each). The J call may be mistaken, given a closer DNA end match to TRBJ2-7. There are 14 residues in the CDR3. CDR1 is MNHEY, CDR2 SMNVEV, per germline (reference sequence). The CDR3 DNA reads TGTGCCAGCAGTCCCGGGACGGACTCCTACGAGCAGTACTTC. Its protein product is CASSPGTDSYEQYF.

This clonotype was picked up a small number of times. The chain recombines TRBV11-2 with TRBJ2-1, with 7 bases fitting TRBD2. Germline loops: CDR1 SGHAT, CDR2 FQNNGV. The CDR3 is 16 amino acids. Germline trimming cut 3 bases from V and 4 bases from J; bases unmatched to any gene: 9. CDR3 residues: CASSFSGRAGYNEQFF. As DNA, the CDR3 is TGTGCCAGCAGCTTTTCGGGGAGGGCCGGGTACAATGAGCAGTTCTTC.

The genes are TRBV20-1 and TRBJ2-1; 8 bases match TRBD1. Germline-derived CDR1 and CDR2 are DFQATT and SNEGSKA (reference sequence). The CDR3 is made up of 14 amino acids. The CDR3 DNA is TGCAGCGCAAGCGGACAGGGCCGACGAAGTGAGCAGTTCTTC. As protein: CSASGQGRRSEQFF.

This clonotype was found many times. The genes are TRBV9 and TRBJ2-1, with 7 bases aligning to TRBD2. This CDR3 has 13 amino acids. Unmatched junction bases numbered 12, after V lost 9 bases and J lost 9 bases. CDR1 is SGDLS and CDR2 is YYNGEE in the germline V gene. CDR3 in amino acids: CATSWEPGGEQFF. CDR3 coding DNA: TGTGCCACCTCCTGGGAACCGGGGGGTGAGCAGTTCTTC.